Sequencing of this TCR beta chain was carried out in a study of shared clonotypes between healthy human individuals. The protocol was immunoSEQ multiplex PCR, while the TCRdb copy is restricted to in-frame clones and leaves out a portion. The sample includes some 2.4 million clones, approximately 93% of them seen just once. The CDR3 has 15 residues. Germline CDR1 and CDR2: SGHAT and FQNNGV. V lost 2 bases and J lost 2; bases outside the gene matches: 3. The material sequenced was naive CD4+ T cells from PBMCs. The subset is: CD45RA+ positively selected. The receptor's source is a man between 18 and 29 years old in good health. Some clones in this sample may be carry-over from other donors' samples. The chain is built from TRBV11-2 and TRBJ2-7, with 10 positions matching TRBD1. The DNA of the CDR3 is TGTGCCAGCAGCTTATGGGGACAGGGGACCTACGAGCAGTACTTC. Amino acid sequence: CASSLWGQGTYEQYF.